This T cell receptor (beta chain) was documented in a study of blood T cell repertoires in COVID-19. The assay was immunoSEQ multiplex PCR, and TCRdb's table has in-frame clones only and misses some. Found here are around 240,000 clones, approximately 83% of them singletons; the top ten hold 1.9%. The V end lost 0 bases, the J end lost 3 bases, and 5 bases lay between the germline ends. This CDR3 has 13 residues. CDR1 and CDR2 (germline): SNHLY, FYNNEI. The sequence derives from a woman between 50 and 59 years old who had recovered from COVID-19. The specimen sequenced was PBMCs or T cells enriched from blood (not recorded which). The gene calls are TRBV2 and TRBJ2-5; no firm D call. The CDR3 protein is CASSEAREETQYF. The CDR3 DNA sequence: TGTGCCAGCAGTGAAGCTAGAGAAGAGACCCAGTACTTC. The whole variable domain, filled in from reference TRBV2 and TRBJ2-5, reads EPEVTQTPSHQVTQMGQEVILRCVPISNHLYFYWYRQILGQKVEFLVSFYNNEISEKSEIFDDQFSVERPDGSNFTLKIRSTKLEDSAMYFCASSEAREETQYFGPGTRLLVL.